This T cell receptor (beta chain) appears in the sequencing data of a study of cytomegalovirus exposure and HLA in healthy donors. Overall study results and limits: With later analysis, a missense DCLRE1C variant became linked to TCR beta V- and J-gene trimming. For most TCR beta V segments, an earlier analysis put the productive rate at about 87% or about 30% of the time.

The table lists this clone with a count of one. The antigen is unknown. Both 60 Vbeta primers and 13 Jbeta primers went into the PCR. The assay was immunoSEQ multiplex PCR, and TCRdb's table has in-frame clones only and misses some. The sample holds 100,000 to 150,000 clones, about 74% seen once. The junction had 12 bases not matched to a gene; V was cut back by 4 bases and J by 6 bases. From germline, CDR1 is SGDLS and CDR2 YYNGEE. CDR3 length: 16 amino acids. The chain uses TRBV9 and TRBJ2-1; 8 bases match TRBD1. This TCR was recovered from a woman in her thirties or forties in good health and CMV-seropositive. Sequenced input: PBMCs. CDR3 protein: CASSRTFRTGLNEQFF. Written as DNA, the CDR3 is TGTGCCAGCAGCCGTACCTTCCGGACAGGGCTCAATGAGCAGTTCTTC.